This record concerns one T cell receptor (beta chain) sequence. Its antigen is not known. Treatment defined: roughly 10-day PBMC culture with coronavirus spike peptide pools or control peptides (ViraFEST assay). Researchers used the Oncomine TCR Beta short-read assay to sequence DNA from cultured CD4+ T cells. Genomic DNA was drawn out of CD4+ T cells grown in culture. From the PCR reads, TCRdb called clonotypes with MiXCR, one entry per CDR3 protein. The table has 20,000 to 25,000 distinct CDR3 sequences, 40% to 60% seen once. This specimen belongs to a study of vaccination and CD4 T cells after COVID-19. Study as a whole: The convalescents, six males and four females, included two who were Hispanic. Diagnosis preceded the drawing of post-COVID samples by a median approximately 96 days (range 35 to 161).

Germline CDR1 reads WSHSY; CDR2 reads SAAADI. The CDR3 loop spans 17 amino acids. V was pared by 3 bases and J by 6 bases, with 10 bases of the junction left unmatched. V gene TRBV10-2 combines with J gene TRBJ1-5; 11 bases match TRBD1. The sequence was collected from a human donor who had recovered from COVID-19. Material: CD4+ T cells from blood, cultured in vitro. CDR3 in DNA: TGCGCCAGCAGTGAATCGACCGGGACAGGGGGTCGTCAGCCCCAGCATTTT. Translation: CASSESTGTGGRQPQHF.